This entry lists 30 T cell receptor beta chains sequenced from one sample in a study of blood T cell repertoires in COVID-19. The method was immunoSEQ multiplex PCR; TCRdb's version includes in-frame clones alone and lacks a portion of them. In the table there are 300,000 to 400,000 clones, around nine tenths of which are singletons. Source material: peripheral blood. The receptor set was obtained from a human donor in a cohort sampled during active COVID-19.

The rearrangement uses TRBV19 and TRBJ2-1; TRBD2 matches 12 bases. Losses at the gene ends were 6 bases for V and 8 bases for J; bases not matched to a gene: 8. The germline V gene encodes CDR1 LNHDA and CDR2 SQIVND (reference sequence). This CDR3 has 15 residues. The CDR3 sequence: CASRLLAGGPDEQFF. DNA of the CDR3: TGTGCCAGTAGGCTTCTAGCGGGAGGGCCAGATGAGCAGTTCTTC.

V and J are TRBV7-8 and TRBJ2-1; 11 bases line up with TRBD2. Germline CDR1 SGHVS, CDR2 FQNEAQ. The V segment lost 3 bases and the J segment 2 bases; nucleotides outside the gene matches: 6. CDR3 size: 17 residues. This CDR3 is CASSFGLAGGTYNEQFF. Written as DNA, the CDR3 is TGTGCCAGCAGCTTCGGGCTAGCGGGAGGTACCTACAATGAGCAGTTCTTC.

This rearrangement joins TRBV10-3 to TRBJ2-7; D is perhaps TRBD2 (7 bases). CDR1 and CDR2 from the germline V gene are ENHRY and SYGVKD. The CDR3 is 14 residues long. Trimming removed 2 bases from V and 3 bases from J, with 11 bases in between. CDR3 coding DNA: TGTGCCATCAGTGAGGGGGGGGGCATCTACGAGCAGTACTTC. It encodes CAISEGGGIYEQYF.

The chain employs TRBV19 and TRBJ1-4, with TRBD1 identical over 9 bases. The CDR3 contains 14 residues. Germline V gene lookup returns CDR1 LNHDA and CDR2 SQIVND (reference sequence). Trimming cost V 3 bases and J 6 bases; bases outside gene matches: 2. The DNA for the CDR3 is TGTGCCAGTAGTATGAGACAGGGGGATGAAAAACTGTTTTTT. Protein: CASSMRQGDEKLFF.

This clone was observed a single time. J is TRBJ2-7 and V is TRBV4-1, with D perhaps matching TRBD1 (5 bases). Trimming left V 5 bases short and J 2 bases short, with 10 bases between. The CDR3 totals 13 residues. CDR1 is MGHRA and CDR2 is YSYEKL in the germline V gene. The chain's CDR3 is CASSADITYEQYF. The CDR3 DNA reads as TGCGCCAGCAGCGCGGACATCACCTACGAGCAGTACTTC.

This chain links TRBV5-4 with TRBJ1-3; 8 bases fit TRBD1. This CDR3 is 16 amino acids long. In germline, CDR1 is SGHNT, CDR2 YYREEE (reference sequence). Trimming took 4 bases from V and 1 from J; bases not matched to a gene: 7. As DNA, the CDR3 is TGTGCCAGCAGCAACGGACAGGGAAGGTCTGGAAACACCATATATTTT. It encodes CASSNGQGRSGNTIYF. Full variable domain (remainder filled in from reference TRBV5-4 and TRBJ1-3): ETGVTQSPTHLIKTRGQQVTLRCSSQSGHNTVSWYQQALGQGPQFIFQYYREEENGRGNFPPRFSGLQFPNYSSELNVNALELDDSALYLCASSNGQGRSGNTIYFGEGSWLTVV.

The chain joins TRBV2 to TRBJ2-7; 12 positions match TRBD1. This CDR3 is built from 14 residues. The ends lost 7 bases at V and 6 bases at J; junction bases unmatched: 7. Germline lookup yields CDR1 SNHLY and CDR2 FYNNEI. The CDR3 DNA is TGTGCCAGCACCGAAGGGACAGGGGGCGGCGAGCAGTACTTC. Its translation is CASTEGTGGGEQYF.

CDR3 loop: CASSEGSGALHTGELFF. CDR3 bases: TGTGCCAGCAGTGAGGGGAGCGGGGCACTTCACACCGGGGAGCTGTTTTTT. The V call is TRBV2, the J call TRBJ2-2; 7 nucleotides agree with TRBD2. The J segment lost 3 bases and the V segment lost 3 bases, leaving 10 bases of the junction unmatched. CDR3 size: 17 residues. CDR1 is SNHLY and CDR2 is FYNNEI in the germline V gene.

The chain recombines TRBV30 with TRBJ2-1; no firm D call. The V and J ends lost 0 bases and 4 bases respectively, with 7 bases between them. The CDR3 covers 13 residues. In germline, CDR1 is GTSNPN, CDR2 SVGIG (reference sequence). DNA of the CDR3: TGTGCCTGGAGTGTAACGCGATACAATGAGCAGTTCTTC. Encoded protein: CAWSVTRYNEQFF.

This clone was picked up one time. This chain connects TRBV6-5 to TRBJ2-3; 12 bases agree with TRBD2. J was trimmed by 4 bases and V by 2 bases; bases with no gene match: 4. This CDR3 comprises 16 residues. The germline V gene encodes CDR1 MNHEY and CDR2 SVGAGI. The CDR3 protein is CASSYTGTSGSDTQYF. DNA for the CDR3: TGTGCCAGCAGTTACACCGGGACTAGCGGGTCAGATACGCAGTATTTT.

The chain has TRBV13 and TRBJ2-7; 7 bases match TRBD1. Trimming cost V 5 bases and J 6 bases; bases outside gene matches: 4. From germline, CDR1 is PRHDT and CDR2 FYEKMQ (reference sequence). CDR3 size: 12 residues. CDR3 sequence: CASSEGTAEQYF. CDR3 coding DNA: TGTGCCAGCAGCGAAGGGACAGCCGAGCAGTACTTC.

This clone was seen a single time. This chain connects TRBV27 to TRBJ1-2, with 10 bases lining up with TRBD1. The germline gives CDR1 MNHEY, CDR2 SMNVEV (reference sequence). The CDR3 length is 17 residues. V gave up 4 bases and J gave up 7 bases; unmatched junction bases: 15. In DNA, the CDR3 is TGTGCCAGCAGTTCGACAGGGGGCGCAGATCTCCTGGGTGGCTACACCTTC. Its translation is CASSSTGGADLLGGYTF.

The rearrangement uses TRBV7-2 and TRBJ2-7, with 8 positions matching TRBD2. Germline loops: CDR1 SGHTA, CDR2 FQGNSA. The CDR3 covers 15 residues. V shed 1 base, J shed 4 bases, and the junction held 6 bases outside the gene matches. The CDR3 nucleotides are TGTGCCAGCAGCTTAGGTGGGACTAGGAGGTACGAGCAGTACTTC. Protein product: CASSLGGTRRYEQYF.

This chain connects TRBV21-1 to TRBJ2-5; the table assigns TRBD2, which was not confirmed against the DNA. TRBV21-1 is a documented pseudogene. The CDR3 is made up of 16 amino acids. CDR3 DNA sequence: TGTGCCAGCAGCATAAGGACTCCAACTCAATCAGAGACCCAGTACTTC. Residues: CASSIRTPTQSETQYF.

The rearrangement joins TRBV19 to TRBJ1-6, with D possibly being TRBD1 (5 bases). In germline, CDR1 is LNHDA, CDR2 SQIVND (reference sequence). Trimming left V 7 bases short and J 8 bases short, with 18 bases between. This CDR3 has 15 amino acids. This chain's CDR3 is CASKRGVEEDSPLHF. In DNA form, the CDR3 reads TGTGCCAGTAAGCGGGGGGTTGAGGAAGATTCACCCCTCCACTTT.

This clone is a singleton in its sample. V gene TRBV5-6 combines with J gene TRBJ2-3; 8 nucleotides align to TRBD2. Germline CDR1 and CDR2: SGHDT and YYEEEE. Trimming took 2 bases from V and 0 from J; bases not matched to a gene: 11. The CDR3 loop spans 18 amino acids. The CDR3 DNA sequence: TGTGCCAGCAGCTTCCCACCAGTTAGCGGGGCAAGCACAGATACGCAGTATTTT. The encoded protein is CASSFPPVSGASTDTQYF.

This clone occurred once. J is TRBJ2-7 and V is TRBV18; D uncertain. The germline gives CDR1 KGHSH, CDR2 LQKENI. V lost 0 bases and J 4 bases, leaving 4 bases between the germline ends. This CDR3 is built from 12 residues. The CDR3: CASSPPSYEQYF. The CDR3 DNA sequence: TGTGCCAGCTCACCACCGAGTTACGAGCAGTACTTC. Full variable domain (missing parts from reference TRBV18 and TRBJ2-7): NAGVMQNPRHLVRRRGQEARLRCSPMKGHSHVYWYRQLPEEGLKFMVYLQKENIIDESGMPKERFSAEFPKEGPSILRIQQVVRGDSAAYFCASSPPSYEQYFGPGTRLTVT.

This clone has a single count. This sequence joins TRBV2 and TRBJ2-1; 9 bases fit TRBD2. There are 12 residues in the CDR3. Trimming removed 7 bases from V and 10 bases from J; junction bases left unmatched: 5. Germline CDR1 and CDR2: SNHLY and FYNNEI. This chain's CDR3 is CASKREAAEQFF. In nucleotides, the CDR3 is TGTGCCAGCAAGCGGGAGGCGGCCGAGCAGTTCTTC.

The rearrangement links TRBV5-1 to TRBJ1-6; no reliable D call. V dropped 1 base and J dropped 5 bases, with 13 bases sitting between them. Germline loops: CDR1 SGHRS, CDR2 YFSETQ. This CDR3 has 16 residues. The CDR3 sequence: CASSLSADYNNSPLHF. CDR3 bases: TGCGCCAGCAGCTTGTCGGCCGACTACAATAATTCACCCCTCCACTTT.

The chain joins TRBV10-3 to TRBJ1-1, with no clear D. Germline V gene lookup returns CDR1 ENHRY and CDR2 SYGVKD. Trimming shortened V by 4 bases and J by 3 bases, and 6 bases separated the two germline ends. The CDR3 is 12 residues long. CDR3 nucleotide sequence: TGTGCCATCAGTGGTCAGGACACTGAAGCTTTCTTT. Translation gives CAISGQDTEAFF.

This clone was found once. The chain is built from TRBV11-1 and TRBJ2-3; 7 positions agree with TRBD2. J was trimmed by 0 bases and V by 5 bases; bases with no gene match: 8. Germline V gene sequence: CDR1 SGHAT, CDR2 FQDESV (reference sequence). This CDR3 is built from 16 residues. Written as DNA, the CDR3 is TGTGCCAGCAGCATCTCCCCGGGACTAAGCACAGATACGCAGTATTTT. This gives the protein CASSISPGLSTDTQYF.

Notes on this clone: Other DNA sequences of this sample code for an identical CDR3. The gene calls are TRBV7-2 and TRBJ2-1, with 9 nucleotides matching TRBD2. Germline V gene lookup returns CDR1 SGHTA and CDR2 FQGNSA. The CDR3 extends over 15 amino acids. The trim removed 1 base at V and 3 bases at J, leaving 1 base unmatched. The CDR3: CASSLVAGDYNEQFF. The CDR3 bases are TGTGCCAGCAGCTTAGTAGCGGGGGACTACAATGAGCAGTTCTTC.

This clone has just a few counts. The chain links TRBV30 to TRBJ1-4, with TRBD1 as a possible D gene (5 bases). This CDR3 region has 13 residues. Deletions cut 4 bases from V and 8 bases from J, with 14 bases between. Germline V gene sequence: CDR1 GTSNPN, CDR2 SVGIG (reference sequence). The DNA of the CDR3 is TGTGCCTGGACGGCGGGGAGGGGAGAAAAACTGTTTTTT. This encodes CAWTAGRGEKLFF.

V gene TRBV11-2 combines with J gene TRBJ1-1; a weak D match, TRBD1 (5 bases). This CDR3 comprises 15 residues. Trimming removed 5 bases at V and 3 bases at J, with 16 bases between. Germline-derived CDR1 and CDR2 are SGHAT and FQNNGV. The CDR3 nucleotides are TGTGCCAGCAGCATTAATCGGGGGTACGACACTGAAGCTTTCTTT. Encoded protein: CASSINRGYDTEAFF.

The chain recombines TRBV2 with TRBJ2-1; a possible D gene is TRBD2 (6 bases). There are 13 residues in the CDR3. The germline V and J ends were trimmed by 6 bases and 5 bases, with 11 bases remaining between them. In germline, CDR1 is SNHLY, CDR2 FYNNEI. CDR3 sequence (DNA): TGTGCCAGCAGGGTAGAGCGGGACAATGAGCAGTTCTTC. Translating gives CASRVERDNEQFF.

The V call is TRBV19, the J call TRBJ1-4; TRBD1 matches at 7 bases. The CDR3 contains 16 residues. V lost 7 bases and J lost 5; bases outside the gene matches: 13. Per the germline V gene, CDR1 is LNHDA and CDR2 is SQIVND (reference sequence). In DNA form, the CDR3 reads TGTGCCAGTAAACAGAAACCCGGGACAGAAAATGAAAAACTGTTTTTT. It yields the protein CASKQKPGTENEKLFF.

The chain links TRBV28 to TRBJ2-3, with 10 bases aligning to TRBD2. Unmatched junction bases numbered 10, after V lost 5 bases and J lost 5 bases. CDR1 and CDR2 from the germline V gene are MDHEN and SYDVKM. The CDR3 extends over 16 amino acids. CDR3 amino acids: CASSPNLAGVGDTQYF. Here the CDR3 DNA reads TGTGCCAGCAGTCCGAATCTAGCGGGAGTGGGAGATACGCAGTATTTT.

The chain combines TRBV6-5 with TRBJ1-5; a possible D gene is TRBD1 (6 bases). Trimming stripped 6 bases from V and 2 bases from J, with 8 bases between. The germline V gene encodes CDR1 MNHEY and CDR2 SVGAGI. The CDR3 runs to 13 residues. The CDR3 nucleotides are TGTGCCAGCAGCGAGGGGGGCAATCAGCCCCAGCATTTT. Translation gives CASSEGGNQPQHF.

This clone has just a few counts. The chain joins TRBV19 to TRBJ1-2, with 7 nucleotides matching TRBD1. The CDR3 length is 13 residues. Per germline, CDR1 LNHDA and CDR2 SQIVND (reference sequence). V shed 8 bases and J 4 bases; nucleotides not matched to a gene: 7. The CDR3 DNA sequence: TGTGCCAGTTCAGGGGGATCCTTCTATGGCTACACCTTC. Translation: CASSGGSFYGYTF. Looking up the rest from reference TRBV19 and TRBJ1-2 gives the full variable domain: DGGITQSPKYLFRKEGQNVTLSCEQNLNHDAMYWYRQDPGQGLRLIYYSQIVNDFQKGDIAEGYSVSREKKESFPLTVTSAQKNPTAFYLCASSGGSFYGYTFGSGTRLTVV.

The CDR3: CASSHPTDTGYTF. The DNA of the CDR3 is TGTGCCAGCAGTCACCCGACAGATACTGGCTACACCTTC. The V gene is TRBV6-5, the J gene TRBJ1-2, with D tentatively TRBD1 (5 bases). Germline V gene sequence: CDR1 MNHEY, CDR2 SVGAGI. V was cut by 5 bases and J by 7 bases, with 14 bases left in between. This CDR3 is built from 13 residues.